Included here is one T cell receptor beta chain sequence, with context. Its antigen remains unknown. The sample originates from a study of OX40 agonist ivuxolimab in advanced cancers. Study-wide background: Patients got intravenous ivuxolimab at 0.01 to 10 mg/kg every 2 weeks.

Autoimmune disease history or systemic immunosuppression meant exclusion. Overall study findings and caveats: Expanded clones were, on average, more numerous among CD8+ T cells than CD4+.

This CDR3 has 13 residues. The V end was cut by 5 bases, the J end by 4 bases, with 12 bases between. Germline-derived CDR1 and CDR2 are SGHRS and YFSETQ. The assay was immunoSEQ multiplex PCR, and TCRdb's table has in-frame clones only and misses some. The table shows under 75,000 clones, with approximately 86% occurring only once. The TCR comes from an adult with an advanced solid tumor such as melanoma, head and neck, liver or kidney cancer. The rearrangement uses TRBV5-1 and TRBJ2-5, with D perhaps given as TRBD1 or TRBD2 (5 bases each). The sample in question was CD4+ or CD8+ T cells sorted from blood, obtained in a trial of the OX40 agonist ivuxolimab. In DNA form, the CDR3 reads TGCGCCAGCAGTGGGGGTTTAGGAGAGACCCAGTACTTC. Translation: CASSGGLGETQYF.